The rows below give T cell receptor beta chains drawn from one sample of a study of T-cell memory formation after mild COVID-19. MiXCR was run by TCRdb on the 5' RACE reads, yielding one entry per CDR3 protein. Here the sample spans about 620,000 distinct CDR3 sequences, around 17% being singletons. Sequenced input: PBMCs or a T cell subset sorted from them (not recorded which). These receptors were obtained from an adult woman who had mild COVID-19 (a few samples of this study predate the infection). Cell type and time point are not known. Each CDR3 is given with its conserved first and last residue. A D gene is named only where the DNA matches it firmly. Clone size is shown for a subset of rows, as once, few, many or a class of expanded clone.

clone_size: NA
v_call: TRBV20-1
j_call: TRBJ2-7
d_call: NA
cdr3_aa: CSSSRPPGSHEQYF
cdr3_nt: TGCAGCTCCTCCCGTCCCCCGGGGTCCCACGAGCAGTACTTC

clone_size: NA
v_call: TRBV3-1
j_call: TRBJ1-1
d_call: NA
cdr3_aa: CASSPRRDTEAFF
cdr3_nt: TGTGCCAGCAGCCCCCGCAGAGACACTGAAGCTTTCTTT

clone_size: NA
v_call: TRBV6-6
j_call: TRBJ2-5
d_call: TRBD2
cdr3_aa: CASSQERLAGVETQYF
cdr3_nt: TGTGCCAGCAGTCAGGAGAGACTAGCGGGAGTAGAGACCCAGTACTTC

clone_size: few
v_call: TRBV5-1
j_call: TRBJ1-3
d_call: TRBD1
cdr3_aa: CASSPTGPSGNTIYF
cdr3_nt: TGCGCCAGCAGCCCGACAGGGCCCTCTGGAAACACCATATATTTT

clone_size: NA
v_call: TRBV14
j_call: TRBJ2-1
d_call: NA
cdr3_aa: CASSPLVHNEQFF
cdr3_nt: TGTGCCAGCAGCCCTCTAGTTCACAATGAGCAGTTCTTC

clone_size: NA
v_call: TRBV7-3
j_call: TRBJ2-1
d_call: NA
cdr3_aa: CASSSDSDNEQFF
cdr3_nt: TGTGCCAGCAGCTCCGACAGCGACAATGAGCAGTTCTTC

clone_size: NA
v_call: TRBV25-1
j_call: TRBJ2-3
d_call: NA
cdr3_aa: CLIRQDTDTQYF
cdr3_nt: TGTCTTATCCGACAGGACACAGATACGCAGTATTTT

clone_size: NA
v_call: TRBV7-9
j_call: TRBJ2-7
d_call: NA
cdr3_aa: CASSLYPDRQVSYEQYF
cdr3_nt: TGTGCCAGCAGCTTATACCCCGACAGGCAAGTATCCTACGAGCAGTACTTC

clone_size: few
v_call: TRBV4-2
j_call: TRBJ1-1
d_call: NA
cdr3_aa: CASSSHRVNTEAFF
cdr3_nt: TGTGCCAGCAGCAGCCACAGGGTGAACACTGAAGCTTTCTTT

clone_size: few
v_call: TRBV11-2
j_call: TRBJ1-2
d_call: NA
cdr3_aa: CASSEGGVYGYTF
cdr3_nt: TGTGCCAGCAGCGAAGGGGGTGTCTATGGCTACACCTTC

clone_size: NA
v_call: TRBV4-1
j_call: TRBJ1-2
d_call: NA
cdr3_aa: CASSQGGAHHYGYTF
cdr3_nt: TGCGCCAGCAGCCAAGGGGGGGCGCACCACTATGGCTACACCTTC

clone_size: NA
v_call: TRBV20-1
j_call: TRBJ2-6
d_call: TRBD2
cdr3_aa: CSARTSLASGANVLTF
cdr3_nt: TGCAGTGCCCGGACTAGCCTCGCCTCTGGGGCCAACGTCCTGACTTTC

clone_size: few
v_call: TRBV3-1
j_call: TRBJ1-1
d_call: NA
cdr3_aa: CASSLQTNTEAFF
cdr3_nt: TGTGCCAGCAGCCTCCAGACGAACACTGAAGCTTTCTTT

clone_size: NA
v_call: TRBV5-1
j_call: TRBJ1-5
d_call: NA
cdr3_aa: CASSLRQVDNQPQHF
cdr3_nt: TGCGCCAGCAGCTTGAGGCAGGTTGACAATCAGCCCCAGCATTTT

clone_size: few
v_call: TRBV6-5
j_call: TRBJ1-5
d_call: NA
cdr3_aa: CASSAGRGDGPQHF
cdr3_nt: TGTGCCAGCAGTGCCGGAAGGGGCGATGGGCCCCAGCATTTT

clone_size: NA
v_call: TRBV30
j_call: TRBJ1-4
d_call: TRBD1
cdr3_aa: CAWSVDRGRTNEKLFF
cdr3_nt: TGTGCCTGGAGTGTAGACAGGGGACGAACTAATGAAAAACTGTTTTTT

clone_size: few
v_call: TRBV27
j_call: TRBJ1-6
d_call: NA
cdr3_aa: CASTPDRGRNSPLHF
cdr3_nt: TGTGCCAGCACCCCAGATAGGGGTAGGAATTCACCCCTCCACTTT

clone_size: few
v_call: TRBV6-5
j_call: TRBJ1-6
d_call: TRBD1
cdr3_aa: CASSKRDRWASSYNSPLHF
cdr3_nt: TGTGCCAGCAGTAAGCGGGACAGGTGGGCGAGCTCCTATAATTCACCCCTCCACTTT